These T cell receptor beta chains were read from a single sample in a study of vaccination effects on CD4 cells after COVID-19. Here immunoSEQ multiplex PCR was the method, and the copy in TCRdb shows in-frame clones only, minus some. The sample holds around 60,000 clones; about 83% are singletons and the top ten take under 3.5%. These TCRs are of unknown antigen specificity. Specimen: CD4+ T cells from PBMCs cultured without peptide, collected before COVID-19 vaccination. Receptor source: a human donor who received a COVID-19 vaccine. The CDR3 runs from the conserved cysteine through the conserved F or W. The order of the fields is D gene, J gene, V gene, clone size, CDR3 DNA, CDR3 protein. D genes are given only for firm matches. Not every row has a clone size; where given, it reads once, few, many or a size class.

>TRBD1|TRBJ1-4|TRBV7-2|once
TGTGCCAGCAGCCTTAGGGACAGGGTAGCTAATGAAAAACTGTTTTTT
CASSLRDRVANEKLFF
>-|TRBJ1-1|TRBV19|-
TGTGCCAGTAGTATAGAAGGCAGGGCCACTGAAGCTTTCTTT
CASSIEGRATEAFF
>-|TRBJ1-1|TRBV4-1|-
TGCGCCAGCAGCCAAGATATTAACAGAATGAACACTGAAGCTTTCTTT
CASSQDINRMNTEAFF
>TRBD1|TRBJ1-1|TRBV24-1|-
TGTGCCACCAGTGAAACAGGGGCGAAGAACACTGAAGCTTTCTTT
CATSETGAKNTEAFF
>-|TRBJ1-2|TRBV11-2|-
TGTGCCAGCAGTTCATTATGGGGTGGGCTCGACTATGGCTACACCTTC
CASSSLWGGLDYGYTF
>TRBD1|TRBJ1-1|TRBV18|-
TGTGCCAGCTCACCACCGTGGACAGGGGGCAGGAACACTGAAGCTTTCTTT
CASSPPWTGGRNTEAFF
>-|TRBJ1-6|TRBV4-1|few
TGCGCCAGCAGCCAAGCGGGACACCTCTTCTCCTATAATTCACCCCTCCACTTT
CASSQAGHLFSYNSPLHF
>-|TRBJ1-2|TRBV9|-
TGTGCCAGCAGCGTAGAGATGTATAGCTATGGCTACACCTTC
CASSVEMYSYGYTF
>-|TRBJ1-6|TRBV3-1/TRBV3-2|-
TGTGCCAGCAGCCAAGAGGCAGGGGTGGGCTATAATTCACCCCTCCACTTT
CASSQEAGVGYNSPLHF
>-|TRBJ1-1|TRBV7-9|-
TGTGCCAGCAGCTTAACCACGACGACAGGAGGGAGGAACACTGAAGCTTTCTTT
CASSLTTTTGGRNTEAFF
>-|TRBJ1-1|TRBV6-5|-
TGTGCCAGTACGGGGGGGAGGAACACTGAAGCTTTCTTT
CASTGGRNTEAFF
>-|TRBJ1-3|TRBV19|-
TGTGCCAGTACTGCGGCGAGCTCTGGAAACACCATATATTTT
CASTAASSGNTIYF
>-|TRBJ1-6|TRBV19|-
TGTGCCAGTAACCCCAGGGATGGGTCACCCCTCCACTTT
CASNPRDGSPLHF
>TRBD1|TRBJ1-5|TRBV7-8|-
TGTGCCAGCAGCTTAGCAGGGGGCAACAATCAGCCCCAGCATTTT
CASSLAGGNNQPQHF
>-|TRBJ1-5|TRBV2|-
TGTGCCAGCAGTGAACTGGGGCGTAGCAATCAGCCCCAGCATTTT
CASSELGRSNQPQHF
>-|TRBJ1-2|TRBV19|-
TGTGCCAGTAGTATAGTTGGTGGCAGGGGTGACTATGGCTACACCTTC
CASSIVGGRGDYGYTF
>-|TRBJ1-2|TRBV6-4|-
TGTGCCAGCAGTGACACCCCGCAGGCCCCTAACTATGGCTACACCTTC
CASSDTPQAPNYGYTF
>-|TRBJ2-5|TRBV5-6|-
TGTGCCAGCAGCCGGAGGGACATACAAGAGACCCAGTACTTC
CASSRRDIQETQYF
>TRBD1|TRBJ1-5|TRBV28|-
TGTGCCAGCAGAGCCGGGACAGGGAACACTCAGCCCCAGCATTTT
CASRAGTGNTQPQHF
>TRBD1|TRBJ1-2|TRBV19|few
TGTGCCAGTAGTCTTAAGGTGGGACAGGGCTTCGGCTACACCTTC
CASSLKVGQGFGYTF
>TRBD1|TRBJ1-2|TRBV3-1/TRBV3-2|-
TGTGCCAGCAGCCGTACAGGGGGTAACTATGGCTACACCTTC
CASSRTGGNYGYTF
>-|TRBJ2-3|TRBV6-5|-
TGTGCCAGCAGTTACAGCAGGGGAGGTACAGATACGCAGTATTTT
CASSYSRGGTDTQYF
>-|TRBJ1-4|TRBV28|-
TGTGCCAGCAGCCGAGGACAGACAACTAATGAAAAACTGTTTTTT
CASSRGQTTNEKLFF
>-|TRBJ2-5|TRBV25-1|-
TGTGCCAGCAACGCGGGGCTGCAAGAGACCCAGTACTTC
CASNAGLQETQYF
>-|TRBJ2-1|TRBV10-1|-
TGCGCCAGCAGTGAGGGGGTCCAGTGGGATGAGCAGTTCTTC
CASSEGVQWDEQFF
>-|TRBJ2-3|TRBV7-2|-
TGTGCCAGCAGCTCGCCCAGAAACACAGATACGCAGTATTTT
CASSSPRNTDTQYF
>-|TRBJ2-2|TRBV11-2|few
TGTGCCAGCAGCTTAAGAGGAATCCGATACAACACCGGGGAGCTGTTTTTT
CASSLRGIRYNTGELFF
>-|TRBJ2-1|TRBV3-1/TRBV3-2|-
TGTGCCAGCAGCCAAGAGGGGCGTGAGCAGTTCTTC
CASSQEGREQFF
>TRBD2|TRBJ2-1|TRBV4-1|-
TGCGCCAGCAGCCCTTACACTAGCGGGGGAAATGAGCAGTTCTTC
CASSPYTSGGNEQFF
>TRBD1|TRBJ1-1|TRBV18|-
TGTGCCAGCTCCCGAACTATAGGACAGGGGTGGGAGAACACTGAAGCTTTCTTT
CASSRTIGQGWENTEAFF
>-|TRBJ1-4|TRBV9|-
TGTGCCAGCAGCGTAGCTGGGGGTCGTGAAAAACTGTTTTTT
CASSVAGGREKLFF
>-|TRBJ2-5|TRBV20-1|-
TGCAGTGCTAGAGCTCCAGGGACCCAGTACTTC
CSARAPGTQYF
>-|TRBJ2-1|TRBV12-3/TRBV12-4|-
TGTGCCAGCAGTTCCCGGACGCCAAATGAGCAGTTCTTC
CASSSRTPNEQFF
>TRBD1|TRBJ2-6|TRBV6-2/TRBV6-3|-
TGTGCCAGCAGTACAGGGGGCACTGGGGCCAACGTCCTGACTTTC
CASSTGGTGANVLTF
>TRBD1|TRBJ2-2|TRBV5-1|-
TGCGCCAGCAGCTTATCGACAGGGGGCACCGGGGAGCTGTTTTTT
CASSLSTGGTGELFF
>TRBD1|TRBJ1-3|TRBV19|-
TGTGCCAGTAGACCGGGACAGGGTAAGGGACGGAGAGGAAACACCATATATTTT
CASRPGQGKGRRGNTIYF
>TRBD1|TRBJ1-4|TRBV7-3|-
TGTGCCAGCAGCCCCAATCAACAGGGGGTCCGAGAAAAACTGTTTTTT
CASSPNQQGVREKLFF
>-|TRBJ1-4|TRBV5-1|-
TGCGCCAGCAGCTTGGTCACTAATGAAAAACTGTTTTTT
CASSLVTNEKLFF
>-|TRBJ2-5|TRBV5-1|-
TGCGCCAGCAGCTTGATAGACCAAAAAGAGACCCAGTACTTC
CASSLIDQKETQYF
>-|TRBJ1-2|TRBV30|few
TGTGCCTGGAGAACGGGGGGCGTTTGGGGAGGCTACACCTTC
CAWRTGGVWGGYTF
>-|TRBJ1-3|TRBV30|-
TGTGCCTGGAGTGTTAGTAGAACAGACTACTCTGGAAACACCATATATTTT
CAWSVSRTDYSGNTIYF
>-|TRBJ2-3|TRBV18|-
TGTGCCAGCTCAGCCTACAGGGTGGCAGATACGCAGTATTTT
CASSAYRVADTQYF
>-|TRBJ1-4|TRBV9|-
TGTGCCAGCAGCCCCAGCAGGGACCGTAATGAAAAACTGTTTTTT
CASSPSRDRNEKLFF
>-|TRBJ1-1|TRBV5-1|-
TGCGCCAGCAGCACCTCTGCGCCGGGGACTGAAGCTTTCTTT
CASSTSAPGTEAFF
>-|TRBJ2-5|TRBV6-1|-
TGTGCCAGCAGTGAACCCCGGGGAGGTAGAGAGACCCAGTACTTC
CASSEPRGGRETQYF
>-|TRBJ1-1|TRBV30|-
TGTGCCTGGAGCCTCGGGTTTACCATGAACACTGAAGCTTTCTTT
CAWSLGFTMNTEAFF